This T cell receptor beta chain originates from a study of circulating CD8 cells and anti-PD-1 response in melanoma. TCR libraries were prepared from around 15 ng of total RNA with the QIAseq Immune Repertoire TCR panel. One entry per CDR3 protein results from TCRdb running MiXCR on the reads. The sample lists fewer than 1,000 distinct CDR3 sequences, 7.5% to 8% occurring once. From live CD3+CD8+TCRalphabeta+ cells, four PD-1 and/or TIGIT subsets were sorted. This clonotype is large. V gave up 6 bases and J gave up 1 base; unmatched junction bases: 6. Germline values: CDR1 LNHDA, CDR2 SQIVND (reference sequence). This CDR3 spans 15 amino acids.

This TCR was sampled from a human donor with melanoma. This chain joins TRBV19 and TRBJ1-5; 7 bases match TRBD1. Sample: CD8+ T cells from PBMCs, taken at baseline or after one month of anti-PD-1 therapy (not recorded which). The CDR3 DNA reads as TGTGCCAGTAGCAAGGGGACAGCAAGCAATCAGCCCCAGCATTTT. It translates to CASSKGTASNQPQHF.